Sequencing of this TCR beta chain was carried out in a study of cytomegalovirus exposure and HLA in healthy donors. General study points: A missense DCLRE1C variant was associated with V- and J-gene trimming of TCR beta chains in a later analysis, and an independent cohort replicated the association.

V was clipped by 3 bases and J by 3 bases, with 4 bases between them. Germline V gene lookup returns CDR1 SGDLS and CDR2 YYNGEE. The CDR3 totals 11 residues. The PCR employed 60 Vbeta primers together with 13 Jbeta primers. TCRdb's copy holds only in-frame clones and misses some; the assay was immunoSEQ multiplex PCR. Found here are hundreds of thousands of clones, more than 55% of them singletons; the top ten hold 2% to 2.5%. Points on this clone: What it recognizes is unknown.

This sequence joins TRBV9 and TRBJ2-7; D call uncertain. The clonotype originates from a female donor in good health and CMV-seronegative. Sequencing input: PBMCs. This CDR3 reads CASSADYEQYF. CDR3 bases: TGTGCCAGCAGCGCAGACTACGAGCAGTACTTC.